This TCR beta chain derives from a study of T cell responses to AZD1222 COVID-19 vaccine. The CDR3 is 16 amino acids. From germline, CDR1 is MNHEY and CDR2 SMNVEV (reference sequence). The V end was cut by 5 bases, the J end by 0 bases, with 13 bases between. Produced via immunoSEQ multiplex PCR; TCRdb's table is partial and in-frame only. The sample holds roughly 130,000 clones; more than 85% are singletons and the top ten take about 2.7%. This clone has a single count. Its antigen is not identified. Study-level points and caveats: At study baseline, merely roughly 6 AZD1222 recipients were seropositive. Increased Spike-specific TCR breadth and depth were observed after two AZD1222 doses. Reportedly, nearly half of unique spike TCRs recognized epitopes outside B.1.351/B.1.1.7 mutations.

The sample here was peripheral blood, taken on day 0 of AZD1222 vaccination. The chain is built from TRBV27 and TRBJ1-4; D might be TRBD1 (5 bases). The clonotype originates from an adult in good health. The CDR3: CASSPIGGSTNEKLFF. CDR3 sequence (DNA): TGTGCCAGCAGTCCGATCGGGGGTTCAACTAATGAAAAACTGTTTTTT.